A selection of T cell receptor beta chains follows, all from one sample in a study of blood T cell repertoires in COVID-19. The table came from immunoSEQ multiplex PCR; TCRdb's copy has only in-frame clones and leaves some out. The data show 270,000 or so clones, with 85% seen just once and roughly 14% held by the top ten. Material: peripheral blood. Receptors were obtained from a human donor in a cohort sampled during active COVID-19. Each CDR3 is given with its conserved first and last residue. The order of the fields is D gene, clone size, V gene, J gene, CDR3 protein, CDR3 DNA. A D gene is named only where the DNA matches it firmly. The size entry is marked missing in some rows and otherwise reads once, few, many or a size class.

>-|-|TRBV28|TRBJ2-7
CASTRGTSYEQYF
TGTGCCAGCACCCGGGGGACTTCCTACGAGCAGTACTTC
>TRBD2|-|TRBV12-3/TRBV12-4|TRBJ2-1
CASSLLTSGQQFF
TGTGCCAGCAGCCTCCTTACTAGCGGGCAGCAGTTCTTC
>-|-|TRBV28|TRBJ2-1
CASSYTFSSNEQFF
TGTGCCAGCAGTTACACGTTCTCTAGTAATGAGCAGTTCTTC
>-|-|TRBV7-2|TRBJ1-3
CASSLAAGLSSGNTIYF
TGTGCCAGCAGCTTAGCAGCGGGGCTCAGCTCTGGAAACACCATATATTTT
>-|-|TRBV4-1|TRBJ2-7
CASSQGSGLSSYEQYF
TGCGCCAGCAGCCAGGGTTCAGGTCTATCCTCCTACGAGCAGTACTTC
>-|-|TRBV2|TRBJ1-1
CASSRDLNTEAFF
TGTGCCAGCAGTCGCGATTTGAACACTGAAGCTTTCTTT
>-|-|TRBV28|TRBJ2-6
CASSISGANVLTF
TGTGCCAGCAGCATTTCTGGGGCCAACGTCCTGACTTTC
>-|once|TRBV24-1|TRBJ2-1
CATGPRLASVNEQFF
TGTGCCACCGGCCCTCGACTGGCCTCGGTCAATGAGCAGTTCTTC
>-|-|TRBV6-5|TRBJ2-7
CASVPRAGGAYEQYF
TGTGCCAGCGTACCCCGGGCCGGAGGGGCGTACGAGCAGTACTTC
>TRBD1|-|TRBV4-2|TRBJ2-3
CASSRGTGGLPDTQYF
TGTGCCAGCAGCCGGGGGACAGGGGGCCTCCCAGATACGCAGTATTTT
>TRBD2|-|TRBV19|TRBJ2-3
CASSISGTSGSQGTQYF
TGTGCCAGTAGTATATCGGGGACTAGCGGGAGTCAGGGTACGCAGTATTTT
>TRBD1|once|TRBV28|TRBJ1-2
CASSYLTGNNGYTF
TGTGCCAGCAGTTATTTGACAGGGAACAATGGCTACACCTTC
>-|-|TRBV30|TRBJ2-3
CASRGGSTDTQYF
TGTGCCTCTCGAGGAGGGAGCACAGATACGCAGTATTTT
>TRBD1|-|TRBV7-9|TRBJ1-2
CASSRDRGGYTF
TGTGCCAGCAGCCGGGACAGGGGAGGCTACACCTTC
>TRBD2|-|TRBV11-3|TRBJ2-1
CASSSGLAGVNEQFF
TGTGCCAGCAGTAGCGGACTAGCGGGAGTTAATGAGCAGTTCTTC
>-|-|TRBV19|TRBJ1-5
CASSIGRGASNQPQHF
TGTGCCAGTAGTATAGGGCGGGGGGCCAGCAATCAGCCCCAGCATTTT
>TRBD1|-|TRBV4-3|TRBJ2-7
CASSQESDRAPLTF
TGCGCCAGCAGCCAAGAATCCGACAGGGCTCCCCTAACGTTC
>TRBD1|-|TRBV5-1|TRBJ1-5
CASSATGGAAAQHF
TGCGCCAGCAGCGCCACAGGGGGCGCGGCGGCCCAGCATTTT
>TRBD2|-|TRBV9|TRBJ2-1
CASSKGLAGDSHNEQFF
TGTGCCAGCAGCAAGGGACTAGCGGGAGATTCTCACAATGAGCAGTTCTTC
>-|-|TRBV5-1|TRBJ2-5
CASSFSTARETQYF
TGCGCCAGCAGCTTTTCCACTGCCCGAGAGACCCAGTACTTC
>TRBD2|few|TRBV6-5|TRBJ2-3
CASSYSGNPTDTQYF
TGTGCCAGCAGTTACAGCGGGAACCCCACAGATACGCAGTATTTT
>TRBD1|-|TRBV28|TRBJ2-7
CASRTGGSYEQYF
TGTGCCAGCAGAACAGGGGGCTCCTACGAGCAGTACTTC
>TRBD1|-|TRBV28|TRBJ1-1
CASSIPRDREKAFF
TGTGCCAGCAGTATTCCCCGGGACAGGGAAAAAGCTTTCTTT
>-|-|TRBV7-9|TRBJ2-2
CASSQNRDTYTGELFF
TGTGCCAGCAGCCAAAACCGGGACACCTACACCGGGGAGCTGTTTTTT
>TRBD2|-|TRBV5-6|TRBJ2-7
CASSWSGRAWYEQYF
TGTGCCAGCAGCTGGAGCGGGAGGGCCTGGTACGAGCAGTACTTC
>-|-|TRBV18|TRBJ2-7
CASSREVSWEQYF
TGTGCCAGCTCTCGCGAAGTAAGTTGGGAGCAGTACTTC
>-|-|TRBV28|TRBJ2-1
CASRSPIDSNEQFF
TGTGCCAGTAGATCACCTATTGACAGCAATGAGCAGTTCTTC
>-|-|TRBV6-6|TRBJ2-1
CASSYWGQGYNEQFF
TGTGCCAGCAGTTACTGGGGCCAGGGCTACAATGAGCAGTTCTTC
>-|-|TRBV6-5|TRBJ1-2
CASSLGQLDRNGYTF
TGTGCCAGCAGTCTCGGACAGCTAGACCGAAATGGCTACACCTTC
>-|-|TRBV4-3|TRBJ1-1
CASSAQGITEAFF
TGCGCCAGCAGCGCACAGGGCATCACTGAAGCTTTCTTT
>-|-|TRBV28|TRBJ2-1
CASSLLRGSYNEQFF
TGTGCCAGCAGTTTATTGCGGGGAAGCTACAATGAGCAGTTCTTC
>TRBD1|-|TRBV6-5|TRBJ1-4
CASKKDRVYNEKLFF
TGTGCCAGCAAGAAGGACAGGGTTTATAATGAAAAACTGTTTTTT
>TRBD2|-|TRBV9|TRBJ2-2
CASSVAGGSGIGGELFF
TGTGCCAGCAGCGTAGCTGGGGGAAGCGGGATCGGCGGGGAGCTGTTTTTT
>-|-|TRBV19|TRBJ1-3
CASSAQGFLFGNTIYF
TGTGCCAGTAGCGCACAGGGTTTTCTTTTTGGAAACACCATATATTTT
>TRBD2|-|TRBV9|TRBJ2-7
CASSPRAGGIHEQYF
TGTGCCAGCAGCCCCCGGGCGGGAGGGATCCACGAGCAGTACTTC
>TRBD1|-|TRBV14|TRBJ2-5
CASSAGTGRTQYF
TGTGCCAGCAGCGCCGGGACAGGGCGGACCCAGTACTTC
>-|-|TRBV11-2|TRBJ2-3
CASSLIAGQDTQYF
TGTGCCAGCAGCTTGATCGCCGGTCAAGATACGCAGTATTTT
>TRBD2|once|TRBV11-2|TRBJ2-1
CASSPGTSGRHEQFF
TGTGCCAGCAGCCCCGGGACTAGCGGGAGACATGAGCAGTTCTTC
>-|once|TRBV28|TRBJ2-2
CASSLGGLTGELFF
TGTGCCAGCAGTTTGGGCGGGCTCACCGGGGAGCTGTTTTTT
>-|few|TRBV14|TRBJ2-3
CASSQDLGTDTQYF
TGTGCCAGCAGCCAAGATCTTGGCACAGATACGCAGTATTTT
>TRBD2|-|TRBV5-1|TRBJ2-5
CASTSGSGTQETQYF
TGCGCCAGCACGTCGGGTAGCGGGACTCAAGAGACCCAGTACTTC
>TRBD2|-|TRBV7-3|TRBJ2-6
CASSLGTSSGANVLTF
TGTGCCAGCAGCTTAGGGACTAGCTCTGGGGCCAACGTCCTGACTTTC